Listed below are T cell receptor beta chains from one sample, sequenced in a study of cytomegalovirus exposure and HLA in healthy donors. Some clones are missing from TCRdb's copy, which holds only in-frame ones; the method was immunoSEQ multiplex PCR. Across 140,000 or so clones, the top ten clones capture 0.96% of the sample. The source material was PBMCs. The receptors shown here come from a male donor in good health and CMV-seronegative. Both conserved end residues are part of each CDR3.

J gene: TRBJ1-1
V gene: TRBV29-1
CDR3 protein: CSVTPRAMNTEAFF

J gene: TRBJ1-4
V gene: TRBV7-9
CDR3 protein: CASSQEGGSANEKLFF

J gene: TRBJ2-3
V gene: TRBV5-1
CDR3 protein: CASSLALAGGGDTQYF

J gene: TRBJ2-3
V gene: TRBV18
CDR3 protein: CASSPFRGPDTQYF

J gene: TRBJ2-7
V gene: TRBV6-6
CDR3 protein: CASSRDTASYEQYF

J gene: TRBJ2-1
V gene: TRBV5-4
CDR3 protein: CATDRGGINNEQFF

J gene: TRBJ1-6
V gene: TRBV7-9
CDR3 protein: CASSLFTGTNSPLHF

J gene: TRBJ1-1
V gene: TRBV5-1
CDR3 protein: CASSPGTENTEAFF

J gene: TRBJ1-1
V gene: TRBV29-1
CDR3 protein: CSVDLRNTEAFF

J gene: TRBJ1-2
V gene: TRBV30
CDR3 protein: CAWSTQGALRYGYTF

J gene: TRBJ2-1
V gene: TRBV5-1
CDR3 protein: CASSSGTRPSNEQFF

J gene: TRBJ2-3
V gene: TRBV27
CDR3 protein: CASSLSEPNTQYF

J gene: TRBJ2-3
V gene: TRBV29-1
CDR3 protein: CSVEGRRREGRGDTQYF

J gene: TRBJ2-3
V gene: TRBV7-6
CDR3 protein: CASSRQSVTDTQYF

J gene: TRBJ2-1
V gene: TRBV4-3
CDR3 protein: CASSRRGTYNEQFF

J gene: TRBJ2-6
V gene: TRBV4-2
CDR3 protein: CASSSRLPGLGSGANVLTF

J gene: TRBJ2-7
V gene: TRBV27
CDR3 protein: CASRRGPEQYF

J gene: TRBJ1-1
V gene: TRBV30
CDR3 protein: CAWSRAGGRTEAFF

J gene: TRBJ1-2
V gene: TRBV28
CDR3 protein: CASSLYSDSSGGYTF

J gene: TRBJ2-2
V gene: TRBV25-1
CDR3 protein: CAAGQETPGELFF

J gene: TRBJ2-1
V gene: TRBV27
CDR3 protein: CASTHPGPGGSYNEQFF

J gene: TRBJ2-3
V gene: TRBV30
CDR3 protein: CAWGAAGTDTQYF

J gene: TRBJ1-1
V gene: TRBV6-5
CDR3 protein: CASSAGVHTEAFF

J gene: TRBJ2-7
V gene: TRBV10-3
CDR3 protein: CAISAYGYEQYF

J gene: TRBJ2-6
V gene: TRBV30
CDR3 protein: CAWSVQGTGANVLTF

J gene: TRBJ1-2
V gene: TRBV19
CDR3 protein: CASSMLQAANYGYTF

J gene: TRBJ2-2
V gene: TRBV30
CDR3 protein: CAWSQRSGDTGELFF

J gene: TRBJ2-3
V gene: TRBV18
CDR3 protein: CASSPGTSGRARTDTQYF

J gene: TRBJ2-1
V gene: TRBV6-5
CDR3 protein: CASSGGDLSDNEQFF

J gene: TRBJ1-6
V gene: TRBV9
CDR3 protein: CASSVGDRGNNSPLHF

J gene: TRBJ1-5
V gene: TRBV30
CDR3 protein: CAWSGLPGQPQHF

J gene: TRBJ1-5
V gene: TRBV15
CDR3 protein: CATSRDWGQGIRQPQHF

J gene: TRBJ1-1
V gene: TRBV4-3
CDR3 protein: CASSLDSNTEAFF

J gene: TRBJ2-7
V gene: TRBV5-6
CDR3 protein: CASSSMNIYEQYF

J gene: TRBJ2-3
V gene: TRBV9
CDR3 protein: CASSVGSGAQYF

J gene: TRBJ1-3
V gene: TRBV2
CDR3 protein: CASSDPSSGNTIYF

J gene: TRBJ2-1
V gene: TRBV29-1
CDR3 protein: CSVEDHGFGEQFF

J gene: TRBJ1-1
V gene: TRBV7-3
CDR3 protein: CASSLEGNTEAFF

J gene: TRBJ1-2
V gene: TRBV7-9
CDR3 protein: CASSVTGTGPFTF

J gene: TRBJ2-1
V gene: TRBV7-3
CDR3 protein: CASALAVYNEQFF

J gene: TRBJ2-7
V gene: TRBV5-6
CDR3 protein: CASSLAPGGAFDGQYF

J gene: TRBJ1-5
V gene: TRBV6-1
CDR3 protein: CASSEALRVWDRDRNQPQHF

J gene: TRBJ1-6
V gene: TRBV6-4
CDR3 protein: CASSSTGSSSPLHF

J gene: TRBJ2-7
V gene: TRBV7-9
CDR3 protein: CASSPLRASGYEQYF

J gene: TRBJ1-6
V gene: TRBV6-5
CDR3 protein: CASSLQGTSYNSPLHF

J gene: TRBJ2-5
V gene: TRBV9
CDR3 protein: CASSATGYETQYF

J gene: .
V gene: TRBV6-1
CDR3 protein: CATLGHSSYEQYF